A selection of T cell receptor beta chains follows, all from one sample in a study of cytomegalovirus exposure and HLA in healthy donors. Data came from immunoSEQ multiplex PCR; TCRdb stores just in-frame clones and leaves some out. The sample includes more than 110,000 clones, approximately 84% of them seen just once. The specimen sequenced was PBMCs. The receptors originated from a man under 40 in good health and CMV-seropositive. The conserved cysteine and the conserved F or W are not part of the CDR3 here.

j_call,v_call,cdr3_aa
TRBJ2-1,TRBV7-9,ASSLSRAGVYNEQF
TRBJ2-2,TRBV19,ASSMIGGGLGTGELF
TRBJ1-5,TRBV28,ASSPSWTGGGSNQPQH
TRBJ2-4,TRBV6-5,ASSQLQGRGNIQY
TRBJ1-4,TRBV11-2,ASSSTGQKNEKLF
TRBJ2-2,TRBV9,ASSVAGFTGELF
TRBJ2-1,TRBV2,ASSEGTSGGSYNEQF
TRBJ1-1,TRBV29-1,SVDREDTEAF
TRBJ2-5,TRBV19,ATSSETQY
TRBJ2-7,TRBV14,ASSQSVGQGSYEQY
TRBJ2-2,TRBV9,ASSAHIHSGLAVAGELF
TRBJ1-1,TRBV29-1,SVITGVTEAF
TRBJ2-6,TRBV4-2,ASSPGLAGLISGANVLT
TRBJ2-3,TRBV11-3,ASSLDSGGQDTQY
TRBJ1-2,TRBV28,ASSFFVLYGYT
TRBJ1-2,TRBV5-1,ASSLVGQGPGYT
TRBJ1-4,TRBV4-1,ASSSPGRVREKLF
TRBJ1-5,TRBV19,ASTDRGLGGQPQH
TRBJ2-7,TRBV16,ASSPNIGLNEQY
TRBJ2-5,TRBV6-5,ASSRGGSSTEQY
TRBJ2-5,TRBV27,ASSCSETQY
TRBJ1-4,TRBV4-2,ASSQDRKGGGIGEKLF
TRBJ1-4,TRBV4-1,ASSQSEGFATNEKLF
TRBJ1-1,TRBV5-1,ASSSGVGANTEAF
TRBJ2-1,TRBV7-8,ASSSDSGSSYNEQF
TRBJ2-1,TRBV28,ASGSQALAGVEQF
TRBJ1-5,TRBV10-3,AIDGTGSNQPQH
TRBJ2-5,TRBV18,ASSPDGETQY
TRBJ1-1,TRBV7-9,ASSLGQLMNTEAF
TRBJ2-2,TRBV5-1,ASSSQGKDTGELF
TRBJ1-2,TRBV7-9,ASSPLSIGGREEDYGYT
TRBJ2-7,TRBV18,ASSERIYEQY
TRBJ2-5,TRBV10-3,AISESSGQRETQY
TRBJ1-6,TRBV30,AWSLTGSRSPLH
TRBJ2-2,TRBV9,ASSVGGAITGELF
TRBJ2-3,TRBV6-1,ASTGGWTTDTQY
TRBJ2-1,TRBV2,ASSEDSPYSNEQF
TRBJ1-2,TRBV27,ASSLSETGNGYT
TRBJ2-1,TRBV6-4,ASQAAPGAYNEQF
TRBJ1-2,TRBV11-3,ASSLRTGGGYT
TRBJ1-5,TRBV27,ASSLQGLGQPQH
TRBJ2-7,TRBV5-1,ASRASGHDEQY
TRBJ2-7,TRBV28,ASSPTPWGEGSRSYEQY
TRBJ2-7,TRBV2,ASTTFTYEQY